A single sample gave rise to the 32 T cell receptor beta chains below, sequenced in a study of cytomegalovirus exposure and HLA in healthy donors. Vbeta (60) and Jbeta (13) primers were used in the PCR. Produced via immunoSEQ multiplex PCR; TCRdb's table is partial and in-frame only. This repertoire shows around 100,000 clones, more than 75% found once; its top ten account for 4%. Sequences were obtained from PBMCs. These receptors all come from a woman aged 50 to 60 in good health and CMV-seropositive.

This chain joins TRBV6-1 and TRBJ1-6; weak D call: TRBD1 (5 bases). V lost 2 bases to trimming and J lost 7 bases, with 12 bases between them. Germline CDR1 and CDR2: MNHNS and SASEGT. The CDR3 length is 15 residues. CDR3 loop: CASSEPSDRNSPLHF. The CDR3 DNA follows: TGTGCCAGCAGTGAACCCTCCGACAGAAATTCACCCCTCCACTTT.

This chain uses TRBV7-3 with TRBJ1-1; 8 positions agree with TRBD1. The V segment lost 5 bases and the J segment 4 bases; nucleotides outside the gene matches: 9. CDR3 length equals 15 residues. Looked up from germline, CDR1 is SGHTA and CDR2 is FQGTGA. The CDR3 sequence is CASSPRQGSGTEAFF. The CDR3 region has the DNA TGTGCCAGCAGCCCAAGACAGGGGTCGGGCACTGAAGCTTTCTTT. Using reference TRBV7-3 and TRBJ1-1 for the parts outside the CDR3, the full variable domain is GAGVSQTPSNKVTEKGKYVELRCDPISGHTALYWYRQSLGQGPEFLIYFQGTGAADDSGLPNDRFFAVRPEGSVSTLKIQRTERGDSAVYLCASSPRQGSGTEAFFGQGTRLTVV.

The chain couples TRBV7-9 to TRBJ1-3; D remains unclear. Per the germline V gene, CDR1 is SEHNR and CDR2 is FQNEAQ (reference sequence). The V end was cut by 1 base, the J end by 2 bases, with 6 bases between. The CDR3 totals 14 residues. CDR3 DNA: TGTGCCAGCAGCTTAGGGGGAGCTGGAAACACCATATATTTT. This sequence encodes CASSLGGAGNTIYF.

V usage is TRBV30 and J usage is TRBJ1-1, with D unclear. Trimming pared 5 bases from V and 2 bases from J, leaving 21 bases between. CDR1 is GTSNPN, CDR2 SVGIG, per germline (reference sequence). This CDR3 comprises 16 residues. The CDR3 DNA follows: TGTGCCTGGGCCCCCCCCTTGGGAGCTTTTAACACTGAAGCTTTCTTT. Amino acid sequence: CAWAPPLGAFNTEAFF.

This clone was detected a few times. The rearrangement joins TRBV19 to TRBJ2-1, with D maybe TRBD2 (6 bases). The CDR3 has 17 residues. V lost 6 bases to trimming and J lost 1 base, with 19 bases between them. The V gene's germline CDR1 is LNHDA and CDR2 SQIVND (reference sequence). CDR3 DNA sequence: TGTGCCAGTAGGCCGGTAGACAAGCGGGTTTCCTACAATGAGCAGTTCTTC. Encoded protein: CASRPVDKRVSYNEQFF.

The chain joins TRBV27 to TRBJ2-5, with no clear D. The better agreement between TRBJ2-7 and the DNA end casts doubt on the J call. CDR1 is MNHEY and CDR2 is SMNVEV in the germline V gene (reference sequence). The CDR3 runs 15 residues. DNA for the CDR3: TGTGCCAGCAGTTTAGGTCGCGGTCCCACATACGAGCAGTACTTC. Its protein product is CASSLGRGPTYEQYF.

This clone was detected a few times. The J gene is TRBJ1-5, the V gene TRBV10-2, with D maybe TRBD1 (5 bases). CDR1 WSHSY and CDR2 SAAADI come from the germline V gene. V shed 0 bases and J shed 8 bases, with 14 bases lying between them. The CDR3 loop spans 15 amino acids. The CDR3 region is CASSESNRYGEPQHF. In DNA, the CDR3 is TGCGCCAGCAGTGAGTCGAACAGGTATGGTGAGCCCCAGCATTTT.

The chain combines TRBV12-5 with TRBJ2-1, with 10 bases fitting TRBD1. From germline, CDR1 is LGHNT and CDR2 FRNRAP. The CDR3 is 15 amino acids. Losses at the gene ends were 5 bases for V and 8 bases for J; bases not matched to a gene: 9. Here the CDR3 DNA reads TGTGCTAGTGGTCGCGCCGGGACAGGGGCGGATGAGCAGTTCTTC. Translated, it gives CASGRAGTGADEQFF.

This clone turned up a few times. The CDR3 DNA follows: TGTGCCAGCAGCTTATTGACTCAAGGACTAGCGGGAGTAGGTGAGTTCTTC. It codes for CASSLLTQGLAGVGEFF. V usage is TRBV5-6 and J usage is TRBJ2-1; 13 bases agree with TRBD2. Germline trimming cut 2 bases from V and 14 bases from J; bases unmatched to any gene: 16. CDR3 length equals 17 residues. The germline gives CDR1 SGHDT, CDR2 YYEEEE. Supplemented by reference TRBV5-6 and TRBJ2-1, the full variable domain reads DAGVTQSPTHLIKTRGQQVTLRCSPKSGHDTVSWYQQALGQGPQFIFQYYEEEERQRGNFPDRFSGHQFPNYSSELNVNALLLGDSALYLCASSLLTQGLAGVGEFFGPGTRLTVL.

The chain carries TRBV30 and TRBJ1-1; D not resolved. The V gene lost 4 bases and the J gene lost 2 bases, with 11 bases spanning the gap. This CDR3 comprises 13 residues. Germline loops: CDR1 GTSNPN, CDR2 SVGIG (reference sequence). The chain's CDR3 is CAWMAELNTEAFF. The CDR3 region has the DNA TGTGCCTGGATGGCGGAACTTAACACTGAAGCTTTCTTT.

Only a few counts were recorded for this clone. DNA for the CDR3: TGTGCCAGCAGCCAGGGCATCGCTTCGCCCCAGCATTTT. This encodes CASSQGIASPQHF. V is TRBV14 and J is TRBJ1-5; no definite D call. Trimming took 3 bases from V and 9 from J, leaving 12 bases between them. Germline CDR1 SGHDN, CDR2 FVKESK. There are 13 residues in the CDR3.

This clone has a handful of counts. The chain employs TRBV14 and TRBJ2-1, with 11 bases that match TRBD2. The CDR3 is made up of 18 amino acids. Trimming removed 1 base from V and 4 bases from J; junction bases left unmatched: 9. Germline V lookup: CDR1 SGHDN, CDR2 FVKESK. The CDR3 sequence is CASSQVGTSGRFYNEQFF. DNA for the CDR3: TGTGCCAGCAGCCAAGTCGGGACTAGCGGAAGATTTTACAATGAGCAGTTCTTC.

The V call is TRBV7-9, the J call TRBJ2-1; the D gene is possibly TRBD2 (5 bases). This CDR3 is 13 amino acids long. V was shortened by 3 bases and J by 7 bases, with 10 bases between the two germline ends. Germline V CDR1 and CDR2: SEHNR, FQNEAQ (reference sequence). CDR3 in DNA: TGTGCCAGCAGCTTTTTCGGGGAGAATGAGCAGTTCTTC. Protein sequence: CASSFFGENEQFF.

V is TRBV19 and J is TRBJ2-4; the D gene is possibly TRBD1 (7 bases). Germline assignment: CDR1 LNHDA and CDR2 SQIVND (reference sequence). Trimming removed 1 base from V and 1 base from J, with 11 bases in between. This CDR3 is 16 amino acids long. The DNA for the CDR3 is TGTGCCAGTAGTATAGGGGAGGACAGGGCCAAAAACATTCAGTACTTC. This sequence encodes CASSIGEDRAKNIQYF.

The V call is TRBV28, the J call TRBJ1-2; TRBD1 is a possible D gene (6 bases). CDR3 size: 13 residues. Trimming removed 8 bases at V and 7 bases at J, with 17 bases between. CDR1 MDHEN and CDR2 SYDVKM come from the germline V gene. The CDR3 DNA is TGTGCCAGCCGGGTGGGGGGGCGCGGTGGCTACACCTTC. Protein product: CASRVGGRGGYTF.

In this sample, this clone turned up once. The chain joins TRBV7-6 to TRBJ2-1, with TRBD2 matching over 11 bases. The V gene's germline CDR1 is SGHVS and CDR2 FNYEAQ. Trimming took 3 bases from V and 2 from J; bases not matched to a gene: 0. The CDR3 is 15 amino acids. The CDR3 loop reads CASSFSGGAYNEQFF. In DNA form, the CDR3 reads TGTGCCAGCAGCTTTAGCGGGGGGGCCTACAATGAGCAGTTCTTC.

The chain couples TRBV27 to TRBJ1-5; D ambiguous. Germline V lookup: CDR1 MNHEY, CDR2 SMNVEV (reference sequence). Trimming stripped 6 bases from V and 0 bases from J, with 12 bases between. The CDR3 sequence is 15 residues long. CDR3 bases: TGTGCCAGCAGGACGGGTTGGCATAGCAATCAGCCCCAGCATTTT. Amino acid sequence: CASRTGWHSNQPQHF.

This sequence joins TRBV5-1 and TRBJ2-7, with a tentative D call TRBD1 (6 bases). The CDR3 covers 12 residues. Trimming shortened V by 7 bases and J by 3 bases, and 11 bases separated the two germline ends. Germline CDR1 reads SGHRS; CDR2 reads YFSETQ. The CDR3, as DNA: TGCGCCAGCGGGGGCCCTAACTACGAGCAGTACTTC. Protein product: CASGGPNYEQYF.

The J gene is TRBJ2-2, the V gene TRBV29-1; the D gene is possibly TRBD2 (5 bases). Trimming took off 6 bases at V and 2 bases at J, with 10 bases between the two ends. This CDR3 contains 13 residues. Germline assignment: CDR1 SQVTM and CDR2 ANQGSEA. CDR3 sequence (DNA): TGCAGCGTCCTCCGGGAAAACACCGGGGAGCTGTTTTTT. It yields the protein CSVLRENTGELFF.

In this sample, this clone turned up a few times. The rearrangement links TRBV5-1 to TRBJ2-7; 7 bases align to TRBD2. Trimming at V came to 0 bases and at J to 7 bases, leaving 4 bases not matched to a gene. Germline V lookup: CDR1 SGHRS, CDR2 YFSETQ. This CDR3 region has 13 residues. The chain's CDR3 is CASSLAGGREQYF. The CDR3 bases are TGCGCCAGCAGCTTGGCCGGGGGGAGGGAGCAGTACTTC.

The rearrangement uses TRBV7-6 and TRBJ2-7, with a tentative D call TRBD2 (7 bases). The CDR3 sequence is 17 residues long. The V end was cut by 5 bases, the J end by 2 bases, with 22 bases between. From germline, CDR1 is SGHVS and CDR2 FNYEAQ. The CDR3 loop reads CASSIVPGGKIPYEQYF. CDR3 sequence (DNA): TGTGCCAGCAGCATCGTTCCGGGGGGCAAAATTCCCTACGAGCAGTACTTC.

The chain has TRBV2 and TRBJ2-1, with TRBD1 matching over 8 bases. The CDR3 is made up of 13 amino acids. Germline CDR1 reads SNHLY; CDR2 reads FYNNEI. J was trimmed by 15 bases and V by 2 bases; bases with no gene match: 9. This CDR3 is CASSERRQGAGFF. For the CDR3, the DNA is TGTGCCAGCAGTGAAAGACGGCAGGGGGCGGGGTTCTTC.

This chain uses TRBV10-3 with TRBJ2-1, with TRBD2 identical over 8 bases. Trimming at V came to 3 bases and at J to 4 bases, leaving 14 bases not matched to a gene. Looked up from germline, CDR1 is ENHRY and CDR2 is SYGVKD. The CDR3 is made up of 18 amino acids. The DNA of the CDR3 is TGTGCCATCAGTGACACGTCCCAGCGGGGGTCCCTTTACAATGAGCAGTTCTTC. Protein sequence: CAISDTSQRGSLYNEQFF.

V gene TRBV30 combines with J gene TRBJ1-1; weak D call: TRBD1 (6 bases). CDR3 length: 14 amino acids. Trimming took off 2 bases at V and 4 bases at J, with 14 bases between the two ends. CDR1 and CDR2 (germline): GTSNPN, SVGIG (reference sequence). CDR3 loop: CAWSPTGKGTEAFF. The CDR3 region has the DNA TGTGCCTGGAGTCCCACAGGGAAGGGCACTGAAGCTTTCTTT.

The chain combines TRBV7-3 with TRBJ1-1; 8 nucleotides line up with TRBD1. J was trimmed by 3 bases and V by 6 bases; bases with no gene match: 15. The germline V gene encodes CDR1 SGHTA and CDR2 FQGTGA. This CDR3 is 17 amino acids long. The CDR3 DNA sequence: TGTGCCAGCAGACAATTCTATTTTCAGACAGGGGACACTGAAGCTTTCTTT. It codes for CASRQFYFQTGDTEAFF.

The chain employs TRBV4-1 and TRBJ1-5, with 7 bases aligning to TRBD1. Germline loops: CDR1 MGHRA, CDR2 YSYEKL. V shed 1 base and J 0 bases; nucleotides not matched to a gene: 9. The CDR3 loop spans 18 amino acids. The CDR3 coding sequence is TGCGCCAGCAGCCAAGGGGGACAGACCATCAATAGCAATCAGCCCCAGCATTTT. Encoded protein: CASSQGGQTINSNQPQHF.

The rearrangement links TRBV27 to TRBJ2-1, with TRBD2 matching over 9 bases. The CDR3 contains 15 residues. J was trimmed by 6 bases and V by 3 bases; bases with no gene match: 6. Per germline, CDR1 MNHEY and CDR2 SMNVEV (reference sequence). The chain's CDR3 is CASSLYQLAGNEQFF. The CDR3 nucleotides are TGTGCCAGCAGTTTGTACCAACTAGCGGGCAATGAGCAGTTCTTC.

The chain carries TRBV6-6 and TRBJ2-2, with TRBD1 as a possible D gene (5 bases). The ends were cut back, 10 bases at V and 8 bases at J, with 20 bases in the middle. This CDR3 spans 14 amino acids. Germline CDR1 MNHNY, CDR2 SVGAGI (reference sequence). Written as DNA, the CDR3 is TGTGCCATACACACAGGCAGGGTGGCAGGGGAGCTGTTTTTT. Residues: CAIHTGRVAGELFF.

This clone has only a few counts. The chain carries TRBV30 and TRBJ1-5; D gene ambiguous. CDR3 length: 15 residues. V was trimmed by 2 bases and J by 2 bases, leaving 13 bases between them. Germline V gene sequence: CDR1 GTSNPN, CDR2 SVGIG (reference sequence). CDR3 region: CAWSSRQVRNQPQHF. CDR3 in DNA: TGTGCCTGGAGTTCTCGTCAGGTGCGCAATCAGCCCCAGCATTTT.

This chain uses TRBV5-1 with TRBJ2-3, with 9 bases identical to TRBD1. V lost 0 bases, J lost 7 bases, and 6 bases stayed unmatched. Germline loops: CDR1 SGHRS, CDR2 YFSETQ. The CDR3 totals 15 residues. The CDR3 bases are TGCGCCAGCAGCTTGGCGGGACAGGGATTGAATACGCAGTATTTT. This sequence encodes CASSLAGQGLNTQYF.

The J gene is TRBJ2-1, the V gene TRBV19; 12 bases are a match to TRBD2. CDR1 and CDR2 (germline): LNHDA, SQIVND (reference sequence). Unmatched junction bases numbered 10, after V lost 3 bases and J lost 7 bases. The CDR3 sequence is 17 residues long. CDR3 nucleotide sequence: TGTGCCAGTAGTATGGGACCGACTAGCGGGAGTAGAAATGAGCAGTTCTTC. Translation gives CASSMGPTSGSRNEQFF.

The chain links TRBV7-3 to TRBJ2-1, with D maybe TRBD1 (6 bases). The CDR3 covers 15 residues. The germline V gene encodes CDR1 SGHTA and CDR2 FQGTGA. Trimming removed 5 bases from V and 3 bases from J, with 14 bases in between. CDR3 sequence: CASSATGQSYNEQFF. The CDR3 DNA reads as TGTGCCAGCAGCGCTACAGGGCAGAGCTACAATGAGCAGTTCTTC. The variable domain in full, completed from reference TRBV7-3 and TRBJ2-1, reads GAGVSQTPSNKVTEKGKYVELRCDPISGHTALYWYRQSLGQGPEFLIYFQGTGAADDSGLPNDRFFAVRPEGSVSTLKIQRTERGDSAVYLCASSATGQSYNEQFFGPGTRLTVL.